These 30 T cell receptor beta chains were all obtained from the same sample, sequenced in a study of Ad26.COV2.S vaccination and SARS-CoV-2 variants. Repertoires were generated with immunoSEQ multiplex PCR, while TCRdb's copy carries only in-frame clones and drops some. The sample yields some 410,000 clones, about 92% seen once. Specified treatment: roughly 19 received Ad26.COV2.S at low or high dose, single or two shots; about 5 received placebo; per-sample allocation not given. Vaccine and placebo recipients were sampled on day 63 after the first injection. The sequencing used peripheral blood, collected in a trial of Ad26.COV2.S vaccine versus placebo. The receptors come from a person between 18 and 65 years old who received the Ad26.COV2.S COVID-19 vaccine or a placebo.

The V call is TRBV14, the J call TRBJ2-5; D remains ambiguous. Trimming removed 1 base from V and 4 bases from J, with 4 bases in between. Germline V gene data show CDR1 as SGHDN and CDR2 as FVKESK. The CDR3 is 12 amino acids. CDR3 sequence reads: CASSQVAETQYF. The CDR3 DNA reads as TGTGCCAGCAGCCAAGTGGCAGAGACCCAGTACTTC.

The chain is built from TRBV9 and TRBJ2-3; 9 bases agree with TRBD2. V lost 0 bases to trimming and J lost 0 bases; unmatched junction nucleotides: 11. This CDR3 is built from 19 residues. Germline CDR1 is SGDLS and CDR2 is YYNGEE. Here the CDR3 reads CASSVGVAGARASTDTQYF. In nucleotides, the CDR3 is TGTGCCAGCAGCGTAGGCGTAGCGGGGGCCCGTGCTAGCACAGATACGCAGTATTTT.

The J gene is TRBJ2-3, the V gene TRBV5-4; TRBD2 aligns across 12 bases. Germline-derived CDR1 and CDR2 are SGHNT and YYREEE (reference sequence). The trim removed 4 bases at V and 2 bases at J, leaving 5 bases unmatched. The CDR3 consists of 16 residues. This CDR3 is CASSPGLAGPTDTQYF. In nucleotides, the CDR3 is TGTGCCAGCAGCCCCGGACTAGCGGGACCCACAGATACGCAGTATTTT.

The CDR3 DNA reads as TGTGCCAGCTCCCCGACCCGGGACAGCTATGGCTACACCTTC. Amino acid sequence: CASSPTRDSYGYTF. The V and J genes are TRBV18 and TRBJ1-2; 7 bases fit TRBD1. The CDR3 is made up of 14 amino acids. Germline V lookup: CDR1 KGHSH, CDR2 LQKENI. J was trimmed by 4 bases and V by 6 bases; bases with no gene match: 8.

The rearrangement links TRBV6-1 to TRBJ2-7; maybe TRBD2 (5 bases). Germline V gives CDR1 MNHNS, CDR2 SASEGT. V was clipped by 2 bases and J by 3 bases, with 14 bases between them. The CDR3 runs to 15 residues. The CDR3 DNA follows: TGTGCCAGCAGTGAACCGGGAAAGAGGAACTACGAGCAGTACTTC. This encodes CASSEPGKRNYEQYF.

The chain joins TRBV5-1 to TRBJ1-2, with 8 bases matching TRBD1. The CDR3 contains 14 residues. The ends lost 2 bases at V and 5 bases at J; junction bases unmatched: 5. The germline gives CDR1 SGHRS, CDR2 YFSETQ. The CDR3 nucleotides are TGCGCCAGCAGCTTAACTGACAGGGGATATGGCTACACCTTC. This gives the protein CASSLTDRGYGYTF. The entire variable domain, with the rest obtained from reference TRBV5-1 and TRBJ1-2, is as follows: KAGVTQTPRYLIKTRGQQVTLSCSPISGHRSVSWYQQTPGQGLQFLFEYFSETQRNKGNFPGRFSGRQFSNSRSEMNVSTLELGDSALYLCASSLTDRGYGYTFGSGTRLTVV.

The genes are TRBV30 and TRBJ2-5; D not certain. V lost 5 bases to trimming and J lost 4 bases, with 11 bases between them. Germline-derived CDR1 and CDR2 are GTSNPN and SVGIG (reference sequence). The CDR3 has 12 amino acids. This CDR3 is CAWETPPETQYF. For the CDR3, the DNA is TGTGCCTGGGAGACACCCCCAGAGACCCAGTACTTC.

This rearrangement joins TRBV6-2 or TRBV6-3 to TRBJ2-7, with 9 positions matching TRBD2. Per germline, CDR1 MNHEY and CDR2 SVGEGT. J lost 1 base, V lost 0 bases, and 13 bases had no gene match. The CDR3 totals 19 residues. The CDR3 reads CASSYSVISLAGSSYEQYF. For the CDR3, the DNA is TGTGCCAGCAGTTACTCTGTCATCTCTCTAGCGGGGTCATCCTACGAGCAGTACTTC.

The chain recombines TRBV7-9 with TRBJ1-4; D is perhaps TRBD1 (6 bases). The CDR3 has 16 residues. With 3 bases removed from V and 5 bases from J, the gap between germline ends came to 16 bases. Germline values: CDR1 SEHNR, CDR2 FQNEAQ (reference sequence). CDR3 protein: CASSLGSGQRNEKLFF. CDR3 DNA: TGTGCCAGCAGCTTGGGGTCGGGACAAAGAAATGAAAAACTGTTTTTT.

The rearrangement links TRBV18 to TRBJ2-7, with TRBD1 matching 9 bases. This CDR3 has 15 residues. CDR1 and CDR2 from the germline V gene are KGHSH and LQKENI. V was clipped by 3 bases and J by 5 bases; unmatched bases: 8. CDR3: CASSPGQGRKDEQYF. CDR3 nucleotide sequence: TGTGCCAGCTCACCTGGACAGGGGAGGAAAGACGAGCAGTACTTC.

This chain uses TRBV7-2 with TRBJ2-3, with 7 bases fitting TRBD1. Looked up from germline, CDR1 is SGHTA and CDR2 is FQGNSA. The CDR3 runs 17 residues. J gave up 3 bases and V 5 bases, and 14 bases lay outside the gene matches. DNA for the CDR3: TGTGCCAGCAGCGCTACAGGGGTATGGGGTTTTACAGATACGCAGTATTTT. Encoded protein: CASSATGVWGFTDTQYF.

The chain carries TRBV18 and TRBJ2-7; 12 bases are a match to TRBD2. In germline, CDR1 is KGHSH, CDR2 LQKENI. V gave up 3 bases and J gave up 3 bases; unmatched junction bases: 6. This CDR3 has 16 residues. The CDR3: CASSPFLTSGGYEQYF. CDR3 in DNA: TGTGCCAGCTCACCTTTTCTGACTAGCGGGGGCTACGAGCAGTACTTC.

This clone was seen just once. V and J are TRBV4-1 and TRBJ1-1, with D possibly being TRBD1 (6 bases). The CDR3 has 16 amino acids. CDR1 is MGHRA and CDR2 is YSYEKL in the germline V gene. Trimming took off 0 bases at V and 8 bases at J, with 19 bases between the two ends. DNA for the CDR3: TGCGCCAGCAGCCAAGATTGGCGGGACAAATATATGGAAGCTTTCTTT. Encoded protein: CASSQDWRDKYMEAFF.

This clone is a singleton in its sample. The rearrangement links TRBV19 to TRBJ2-5, with a possible D match to TRBD1 (6 bases). From germline, CDR1 is LNHDA and CDR2 SQIVND (reference sequence). The V end lost 5 bases, the J end lost 3 bases, and 10 bases lay between the germline ends. This CDR3 is 13 amino acids long. CDR3 in amino acids: CASSGWTEETQYF. The CDR3 DNA sequence: TGTGCCAGTAGTGGGTGGACAGAAGAGACCCAGTACTTC. Based on the CDR3 plus reference TRBV19 and TRBJ2-5, the full variable domain is DGGITQSPKYLFRKEGQNVTLSCEQNLNHDAMYWYRQDPGQGLRLIYYSQIVNDFQKGDIAEGYSVSREKKESFPLTVTSAQKNPTAFYLCASSGWTEETQYFGPGTRLLVL.

The CDR3: CASSPGRGSYEQYF. For the CDR3, the DNA is TGTGCCAGCAGCCCCGGGAGGGGGAGCTACGAGCAGTACTTC. The V gene is TRBV11-2, the J gene TRBJ2-7; 8 positions agree with TRBD2. The CDR3 covers 14 residues. Unmatched junction bases numbered 6, after V lost 5 bases and J lost 3 bases. Germline values: CDR1 SGHAT, CDR2 FQNNGV.

V is TRBV28 and J is TRBJ1-6, with D tentatively TRBD1 (5 bases). Germline-derived CDR1 and CDR2 are MDHEN and SYDVKM. V lost 2 bases and J lost 6, with 11 bases in between. This CDR3 contains 15 residues. Here the CDR3 reads CASSLGDRTNSPLHF. The DNA of the CDR3 is TGTGCCAGCAGTTTAGGCGACAGAACTAATTCACCCCTCCACTTT.

The rearrangement joins TRBV19 to TRBJ1-1; 8 nucleotides agree with TRBD1. Germline V lookup: CDR1 LNHDA, CDR2 SQIVND (reference sequence). The J segment lost 1 base and the V segment lost 4 bases, leaving 5 bases of the junction unmatched. CDR3 length: 15 amino acids. The CDR3 DNA reads as TGTGCCAGTAGTAACGGACAGGGATGGAACACTGAAGCTTTCTTT. Its protein is CASSNGQGWNTEAFF.

This rearrangement joins TRBV6-5 to TRBJ2-5, with 8 positions matching TRBD1. In germline, CDR1 is MNHEY, CDR2 SVGAGI. The CDR3 runs 16 residues. After removal of 2 bases from V and 4 bases from J, the junction contained 9 bases not matched to a gene. The CDR3 protein is CASSYQPAGGVETQYF. For the CDR3, the DNA is TGTGCCAGCAGTTACCAGCCTGCAGGGGGCGTAGAGACCCAGTACTTC.

The V call is TRBV5-6, the J call TRBJ2-7; D is uncertain. Germline V gene lookup returns CDR1 SGHDT and CDR2 YYEEEE. The V and J ends lost 0 bases and 3 bases respectively, with 13 bases between them. The CDR3 covers 15 residues. CDR3: CASSLDRIRNYEQYF. CDR3 coding DNA: TGTGCCAGCAGCTTGGATCGGATAAGAAACTACGAGCAGTACTTC. The variable domain in full, with the rest retrieved from reference TRBV5-6 and TRBJ2-7, is DAGVTQSPTHLIKTRGQQVTLRCSPKSGHDTVSWYQQALGQGPQFIFQYYEEEERQRGNFPDRFSGHQFPNYSSELNVNALLLGDSALYLCASSLDRIRNYEQYFGPGTRLTVT.

V usage is TRBV7-2 and J usage is TRBJ1-6; the D gene is possibly TRBD1 (6 bases). V lost 2 bases and J 17 bases, leaving 13 bases between the germline ends. The CDR3 extends over 12 amino acids. Germline lookup yields CDR1 SGHTA and CDR2 FQGNSA. The CDR3 region has the DNA TGTGCCAGCAGCTTACCGGACAGTATCATCCACTTT. Translating gives CASSLPDSIIHF.

This chain connects TRBV23-1 to TRBJ2-7; D gene uncertain. TRBV23-1 is marked as an open reading frame, function uncertain. This CDR3 comprises 15 residues. V dropped 8 bases and J dropped 2 bases, with 19 bases sitting between them. CDR3 DNA sequence: TGCGCCAGCTATCCACGGTCAGAGAAACCCTACGAGCAGTACTTC. As protein: CASYPRSEKPYEQYF.

The chain has TRBV5-6 and TRBJ1-2; D may be TRBD1 (5 bases). Deletions cut 4 bases from V and 0 bases from J, with 19 bases between. Germline V gene lookup returns CDR1 SGHDT and CDR2 YYEEEE. CDR3 length equals 17 residues. The CDR3 region is CASSPGGGARANYGYTF. The CDR3 coding sequence is TGTGCCAGCAGCCCCGGTGGTGGGGCGAGAGCTAACTATGGCTACACCTTC. The variable domain in full, completed from reference TRBV5-6 and TRBJ1-2, reads DAGVTQSPTHLIKTRGQQVTLRCSPKSGHDTVSWYQQALGQGPQFIFQYYEEEERQRGNFPDRFSGHQFPNYSSELNVNALLLGDSALYLCASSPGGGARANYGYTFGSGTRLTVV.

The V and J genes are TRBV28 and TRBJ1-3; D perhaps matches TRBD1 (5 bases). This CDR3 has 16 amino acids. CDR1 is MDHEN and CDR2 is SYDVKM in the germline V gene. The V gene lost 2 bases and the J gene lost 0 bases, with 11 bases spanning the gap. In DNA form, the CDR3 reads TGTGCCAGCAGTTTAGACGGGGGTAGCTCTGGAAACACCATATATTTT. Amino acids: CASSLDGGSSGNTIYF.

In this sample, this clone turned up once. The chain uses TRBV5-1 and TRBJ1-4; unclear D gene. The germline V gene encodes CDR1 SGHRS and CDR2 YFSETQ. This CDR3 has 17 amino acids. V was shortened by 4 bases and J by 8 bases, with 24 bases between the two germline ends. The CDR3 is CASSLSWVSLSEEKLFF. CDR3 DNA sequence: TGCGCCAGCAGCCTGTCTTGGGTCAGCCTGTCAGAGGAAAAACTGTTTTTT.

Worth noting for this clone: An end of the junction does not agree with germline; a read error may underlie this. The same CDR3 also results from other DNA sequences found in this sample. This chain joins TRBV7-9 and TRBJ1-5; possible D gene TRBD1, 6 bases. The germline V gene encodes CDR1 SEHNR and CDR2 FQNEAQ (reference sequence). CDR3 length: 14 amino acids. CDR3 protein: CASSQGPGDQPQHF. The CDR3 DNA is TGTGCCAGCAGCCAAGGGCCAGGGGATCAGCCCCAACATTTT.

The chain is built from TRBV7-8 and TRBJ1-1; a weak D match, TRBD1 (5 bases). V dropped 1 base and J dropped 8 bases, with 11 bases sitting between them. The germline CDR1 and CDR2 sequences are SGHVS and FQNEAQ. The CDR3 extends over 13 amino acids. The CDR3 bases are TGTGCCAGCAGCTTAGTCGACAGTCTGGAAGCTTTCTTT. As protein: CASSLVDSLEAFF. Full variable domain (outside the CDR3, taken from reference TRBV7-8 and TRBJ1-1): GAGVSQSPRYKVAKRGQDVALRCDPISGHVSLFWYQQALGQGPEFLTYFQNEAQLDKSGLPSDRFFAERPEGSVSTLKIQRTQQEDSAVYLCASSLVDSLEAFFGQGTRLTVV.

CDR3 amino acids: CASSYGGARKETQYF. The CDR3 nucleotides are TGTGCCAGCAGTTATGGGGGGGCTCGAAAAGAGACCCAGTACTTC. The chain links TRBV6-5 to TRBJ2-5, with D possibly matching TRBD2 (7 bases). Deletions cut 3 bases from V and 3 bases from J, with 14 bases between. The CDR3 totals 15 residues. Germline loops: CDR1 MNHEY, CDR2 SVGAGI.

V usage is TRBV11-2 and J usage is TRBJ2-5, with TRBD2 matching 11 bases. The germline gives CDR1 SGHAT, CDR2 FQNNGV. This CDR3 comprises 15 residues. V lost 4 bases, J lost 4 bases, and 5 bases stayed unmatched. DNA for the CDR3: TGTGCCAGCAGCTATAGCGGGGGGGCCGGAGAGACCCAGTACTTC. Encoded protein: CASSYSGGAGETQYF.

The chain couples TRBV19 to TRBJ2-6, with D perhaps TRBD1 (5 bases). This CDR3 has 15 amino acids. Germline values: CDR1 LNHDA, CDR2 SQIVND (reference sequence). V dropped 6 bases and J dropped 4 bases, with 13 bases sitting between them. The CDR3 DNA reads TGTGCCAGTAGCAAAGGGGCCTCCGGGGCCAACGTCCTGACTTTC. Protein sequence: CASSKGASGANVLTF. The complete variable domain, with remaining parts taken from reference TRBV19 and TRBJ2-6, reads DGGITQSPKYLFRKEGQNVTLSCEQNLNHDAMYWYRQDPGQGLRLIYYSQIVNDFQKGDIAEGYSVSREKKESFPLTVTSAQKNPTAFYLCASSKGASGANVLTFGAGSRLTVL.

The gene calls are TRBV21-1 and TRBJ1-4; whether TRBD1, the table's D call, matches the DNA was not checked. TRBV21-1 is annotated as a pseudogene. The CDR3 has 13 amino acids. This CDR3 reads CASSSGTNEKLFF. The CDR3 DNA reads as TGTGCCAGCAGCTCAGGTACTAATGAAAAACTGTTTTTT.